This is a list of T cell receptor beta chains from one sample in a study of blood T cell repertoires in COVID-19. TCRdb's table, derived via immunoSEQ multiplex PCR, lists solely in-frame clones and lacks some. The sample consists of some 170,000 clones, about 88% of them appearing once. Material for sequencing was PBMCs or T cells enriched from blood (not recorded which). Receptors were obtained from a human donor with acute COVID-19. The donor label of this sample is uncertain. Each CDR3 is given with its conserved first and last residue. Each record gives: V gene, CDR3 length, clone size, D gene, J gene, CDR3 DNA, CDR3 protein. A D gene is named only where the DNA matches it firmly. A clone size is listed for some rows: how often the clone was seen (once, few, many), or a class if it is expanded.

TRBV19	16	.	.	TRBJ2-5	TGTGCCAGTAGTAGGGGAAGGGGGATAGAGGAGGAGACCCAGTACTTC	CASSRGRGIEEETQYF
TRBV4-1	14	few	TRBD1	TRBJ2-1	TGCGCCAGCAGCCCCACGACAGGGTTCAATGAGCAGTTCTTC	CASSPTTGFNEQFF
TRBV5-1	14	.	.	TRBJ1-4	TGCGCCAGCAGCTTGGCCCAGGGAGGGGAAAAACTGTTTTTT	CASSLAQGGEKLFF
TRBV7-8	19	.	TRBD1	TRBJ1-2	TGTGCCAGCAGTTCCGGGGACAGGGTTTGGTATCCAGCTAACTATGGCTACACCTTC	CASSSGDRVWYPANYGYTF
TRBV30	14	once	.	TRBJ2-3	TGTGCCTGGAGGGCGGATACTAGCACAGATACGCAGTATTTT	CAWRADTSTDTQYF
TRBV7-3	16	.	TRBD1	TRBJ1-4	TGTGCCAGCAGCTGCCTGGAGGGACAGGGGAAAGAAAAACTGTTTTTT	CASSCLEGQGKEKLFF
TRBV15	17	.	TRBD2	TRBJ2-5	TGTGCCACCAGCAGAGATTTACTAGCGGGGGTTCGAGAGACCCAGTACTTC	CATSRDLLAGVRETQYF
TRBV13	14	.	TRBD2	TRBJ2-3	TGTGCCAGCAGCTTACGGGGGGGGACAGATACGCAGTATTTT	CASSLRGGTDTQYF
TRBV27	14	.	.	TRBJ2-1	TGTGCCAGCAGGCCCCACCTTAGCCGAAATGAGCAGTTCTTC	CASRPHLSRNEQFF
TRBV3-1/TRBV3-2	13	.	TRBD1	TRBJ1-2	TGTGCCAGCAGCCCGACAGGGGGTGGTGGCTACACCTTC	CASSPTGGGGYTF
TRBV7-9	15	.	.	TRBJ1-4	TGTGCCAGCAGCGTAGTTAGGCTAGAGGAGGAAAAACTGTTTTTT	CASSVVRLEEEKLFF
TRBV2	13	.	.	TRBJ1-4	TGTGCCAGTTCAGGGGCGGGTAATGAAAAACTGTTTTTT	CASSGAGNEKLFF
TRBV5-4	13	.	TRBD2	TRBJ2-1	TGTGCCAGCAGCTTGGGGACTAGCGGCGAGCAGTTCTTC	CASSLGTSGEQFF
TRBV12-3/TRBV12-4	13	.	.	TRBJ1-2	TGTGCCAGCAGCCTTGACAGGCTCTATGGCTACACCTTC	CASSLDRLYGYTF
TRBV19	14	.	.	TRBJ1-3	TGTGCCAGTAGTATCCGGGGTTTTGGAAACACCATATATTTT	CASSIRGFGNTIYF
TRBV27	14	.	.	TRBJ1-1	TGTGCCAGCAGTTTGGTGAGTGTCGGTACTGAAGCTTTCTTT	CASSLVSVGTEAFF
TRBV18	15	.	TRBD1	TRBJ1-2	TGTGCCAGCTCCCAGGGGGCGCAGGATAACTATGGCTACACCTTC	CASSQGAQDNYGYTF
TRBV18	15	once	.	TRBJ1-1	TGTGCCAGCTCACCAATCGACAGCATGAACACTGAAGCTTTCTTT	CASSPIDSMNTEAFF
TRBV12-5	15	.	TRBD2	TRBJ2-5	TGTGCTAGTGGTCTCCTAGCGGGGGGCGGGGAGACCCAGTACTTC	CASGLLAGGGETQYF
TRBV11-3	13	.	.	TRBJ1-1	TGTGCCAGCAGCTTCTCCAGTCACACTGAAGCTTTCTTT	CASSFSSHTEAFF
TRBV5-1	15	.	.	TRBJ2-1	TGCGCCAGCAGCCCGGACTCCCACCCCTACAATGAGCAGTTCTTC	CASSPDSHPYNEQFF
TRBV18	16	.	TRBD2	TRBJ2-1	TGTGCCAGCTCACCTGAGCGGGGGAGCTCCTACAATGAGCAGTTCTTC	CASSPERGSSYNEQFF
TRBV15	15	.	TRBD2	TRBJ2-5	TGTGCCACCAGCTCCCCCTGGGGAGGGGCGGCGACCCAGTACTTC	CATSSPWGGAATQYF
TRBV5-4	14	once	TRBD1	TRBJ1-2	TGTGCCAGCAGCTTGGGGGGACAGGGGAATGGCTACACCTTC	CASSLGGQGNGYTF
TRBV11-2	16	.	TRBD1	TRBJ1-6	TGTGCCAGCAGCCCCCCTTCGTGGACAGGTGGTTCACCCCTCCACTTT	CASSPPSWTGGSPLHF
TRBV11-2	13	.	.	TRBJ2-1	TGTGCCAGCAGCTTAGGATACAGGGATGAGCAGTTCTTC	CASSLGYRDEQFF
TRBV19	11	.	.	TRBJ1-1	TGTGCCAGTAGTTCCTACACTGAAGCTTTCTTT	CASSSYTEAFF
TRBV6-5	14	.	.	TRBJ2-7	TGTGCCAGCAGCGACACCGGGACAAGCTACGAGCAGTACTTC	CASSDTGTSYEQYF
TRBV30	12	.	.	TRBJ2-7	TGTGCCTGGAGCTTGGACAGCTACGAGCAGTACTTC	CAWSLDSYEQYF
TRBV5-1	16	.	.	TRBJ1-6	TGCGCCAGCAGCCTAGGTCTGAGACAGTATAATTCACCCCTCCACTTT	CASSLGLRQYNSPLHF
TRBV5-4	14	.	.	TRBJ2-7	TGTGCCAGCAGCGAAAGGGGGGGAACGAAGGAGCAGTACTTC	CASSERGGTKEQYF
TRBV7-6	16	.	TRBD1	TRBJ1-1	TGTGCCAGCAGCCCACCATACAGGGGGCGAAGCACTGAAGCTTTCTTT	CASSPPYRGRSTEAFF
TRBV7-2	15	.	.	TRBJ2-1	TGTGCCAGCAGCTTAGGCCAGCGGGCCGTGAATGAGCAGTTCTTC	CASSLGQRAVNEQFF